A single sample is the source of the 29 T cell receptor beta chains below, sequenced in a study of blood T cells in healthy people across ages. With a J-beta primer mix and a sample-barcoded 5' primer, a second PCR ran roughly 6 to 11 cycles. TCRdb recomputed calls from the 5' RACE reads with MiXCR, one row per CDR3 protein. The table has some 780,000 distinct CDR3 sequences, just over 55% seen once. Sequencing was performed on blood. The receptors were gathered from a man aged 35-49 years in good health.

This clonotype was recorded many times. The chain links TRBV28 to TRBJ2-1; D remains unclear. Trimming cost V 4 bases and J 3 bases, with 22 bases left between them. This CDR3 has 18 amino acids. Germline CDR1 MDHEN, CDR2 SYDVKM. The DNA of the CDR3 is TGTGCCAGCAGTTCCTCCTTCTCGGATAGTCATATCTACAATGAGCAGTTCTTC. This codes for CASSSSFSDSHIYNEQFF.

The V call is TRBV7-2, the J call TRBJ2-7, with D hard to call. Looked up from germline, CDR1 is SGHTA and CDR2 is FQGNSA. V was shortened by 3 bases and J by 2 bases, with 5 bases between the two germline ends. The length of the CDR3 is 12 residues. CDR3 DNA: TGTGCCAGCAGCTTCGGCCCCTACGAGCAGTACTTC. Translated: CASSFGPYEQYF.

V and J are TRBV6-6 and TRBJ1-2; D possibly corresponds to TRBD1 (6 bases). CDR1 and CDR2 from the germline V gene are MNHNY and SVGAGI (reference sequence). The CDR3 covers 13 residues. The V end lost 5 bases, the J end lost 9 bases, and 16 bases lay between the germline ends. This CDR3 is CASSTDRFRSYTF. As DNA, the CDR3 is TGTGCCAGCAGTACCGACAGGTTTCGGAGCTACACCTTC.

V and J are TRBV7-6 and TRBJ2-1; 12 bases are a match to TRBD2. The CDR3 totals 18 residues. Germline assignment: CDR1 SGHVS and CDR2 FNYEAQ. J lost 1 base, V lost 0 bases, and 4 bases had no gene match. CDR3 in amino acids: CASSLAPSGGASYNEQFF. CDR3 sequence (DNA): TGTGCCAGCAGCTTAGCCCCTAGCGGGGGGGCTTCCTACAATGAGCAGTTCTTC.

V is TRBV28 and J is TRBJ1-2; D is uncertain. The CDR3 is 13 amino acids. The V gene lost 6 bases and the J gene lost 12 bases, with 20 bases spanning the gap. Germline CDR1 is MDHEN and CDR2 is SYDVKM. Here the CDR3 reads CASRVTLLGAHTF. The CDR3 nucleotides read TGTGCCAGCAGAGTCACCCTCCTCGGTGCGCACACCTTC.

This clonotype appeared a few times. The J gene is TRBJ2-7, the V gene TRBV3-1; TRBD2 matches 9 bases. This CDR3 region has 17 residues. The V gene end was trimmed by 1 base and the J gene end by 6 bases; junction bases not matched to a gene: 13. The germline V gene encodes CDR1 LGHDT and CDR2 YNNKEL (reference sequence). The CDR3, as DNA: TGTGCCAGCAGCCAAGGAATTGGGACTAGCCCCTTAACCGAGCAGTACTTC. Amino acids: CASSQGIGTSPLTEQYF.

The chain recombines TRBV20-1 with TRBJ2-5, with TRBD2 matching over 9 bases. Germline CDR1 reads DFQATT; CDR2 reads SNEGSKA (reference sequence). This CDR3 contains 16 residues. J gave up 3 bases and V 1 base, and 9 bases lay outside the gene matches. CDR3 nucleotides: TGCAGTGCTAGAGGGGGGCAGCGGGGGGCCGAAGAGACCCAGTACTTC. Translating it yields CSARGGQRGAEETQYF.

The rearrangement links TRBV5-1 to TRBJ2-7; TRBD2 might be the D (6 bases). From germline, CDR1 is SGHRS and CDR2 YFSETQ. The CDR3 has 15 residues. V was trimmed by 0 bases and J by 7 bases, leaving 17 bases between them. The CDR3 DNA sequence: TGCGCCAGCAGCTTGGGGACCCCAGGGACTGGGGAGCAGTACTTC. Its translation: CASSLGTPGTGEQYF.

V and J are TRBV20-1 and TRBJ1-2; no firm D call. The germline gives CDR1 DFQATT, CDR2 SNEGSKA (reference sequence). This CDR3 has 12 amino acids. The CDR3 DNA is TGCAGGGGTTCGGCACCCGGTAAAGGCTACACCTTC. It is translated as CRGSAPGKGYTF.

The chain carries TRBV12-3 or TRBV12-4 and TRBJ2-4; 8 nucleotides agree with TRBD2. The junction had 10 bases not matched to a gene; V was cut back by 3 bases and J by 6 bases. The CDR3 length is 16 residues. This chain's CDR3 is CASSFGWAGGRNIQYF. The DNA of the CDR3 is TGTGCCAGCAGTTTTGGATGGGCGGGGGGAAGAAACATTCAGTACTTC.

The chain links TRBV10-3 to TRBJ2-5, with 9 bases that match TRBD1. Trimming removed 4 bases from V and 2 bases from J; junction bases left unmatched: 8. The CDR3 sequence is 16 residues long. Germline V gene sequence: CDR1 ENHRY, CDR2 SYGVKD. The CDR3 DNA follows: TGTGCCATCAGTGCAACCGGGACAGGGATTCAAGAGACCCAGTACTTC. As protein: CAISATGTGIQETQYF.

This clonotype has at least ten counts. The chain has TRBV20-1 and TRBJ2-1, with TRBD2 matching over 7 bases. CDR3 length equals 14 residues. The trim removed 6 bases at V and 7 bases at J, leaving 12 bases unmatched. In germline, CDR1 is DFQATT, CDR2 SNEGSKA (reference sequence). The CDR3 loop reads CSADLAVAWNEQFF. The CDR3 region has the DNA TGCAGTGCCGATCTAGCGGTGGCCTGGAATGAGCAGTTCTTC.

The V and J genes are TRBV24-1 and TRBJ2-3, with a weak D call TRBD1 (6 bases). V was pared by 3 bases and J by 1 base, with 28 bases between. The CDR3 is 21 amino acids. Germline CDR1 and CDR2: KGHDR and SFDVKD. CDR3 bases: TGTGCCACCAGTGATCACCAGCCCCACCCCGGACAGTTCCTTCGCACAGATACGCAGTATTTT. This gives the protein CATSDHQPHPGQFLRTDTQYF.

The chain links TRBV11-2 to TRBJ2-3, with TRBD2 matching 7 bases. The V segment lost 0 bases and the J segment 8 bases; nucleotides outside the gene matches: 11. Per the germline V gene, CDR1 is SGHAT and CDR2 is FQNNGV. The CDR3 sequence is 16 residues long. The CDR3 loop reads CASSLDYGGGSGTQYF. The CDR3 DNA reads TGTGCCAGCAGCTTAGATTACGGCGGGGGTTCTGGTACGCAGTATTTT.

This rearrangement joins TRBV6-1 to TRBJ2-1; D tentatively reads TRBD1 or TRBD2 (5 bases each). Germline V gene data show CDR1 as MNHNS and CDR2 as SASEGT. This CDR3 contains 13 residues. Trimming took off 9 bases at V and 4 bases at J, with 13 bases between the two ends. DNA for the CDR3: TGTGCCAGTCATCCTGGGGGTTACAATGAGCAGTTCTTC. This codes for CASHPGGYNEQFF.

This chain uses TRBV7-8 with TRBJ2-3, with 7 nucleotides matching TRBD1. CDR1 is SGHVS, CDR2 FQNEAQ, per germline. V lost 5 bases to trimming and J lost 2 bases; unmatched junction nucleotides: 10. The CDR3 extends over 16 amino acids. CDR3 sequence: CASSPSTGLVTDTQYF. For the CDR3, the DNA is TGTGCCAGCAGCCCCTCGACAGGGTTGGTCACAGATACGCAGTATTTT. The full variable domain, with the rest looked up from reference TRBV7-8 and TRBJ2-3, is GAGVSQSPRYKVAKRGQDVALRCDPISGHVSLFWYQQALGQGPEFLTYFQNEAQLDKSGLPSDRFFAERPEGSVSTLKIQRTQQEDSAVYLCASSPSTGLVTDTQYFGPGTRLTVL.

The V gene is TRBV7-2, the J gene TRBJ2-2; the D call may be TRBD1 or TRBD2 (5 bases each). Deletions cut 8 bases from V and 0 bases from J, with 7 bases between. Germline CDR1 reads SGHTA; CDR2 reads FQGNSA. The CDR3 totals 13 residues. The CDR3 is CASGGANTGELFF. In DNA, the CDR3 is TGTGCCAGCGGGGGTGCGAACACCGGGGAGCTGTTTTTT.

The chain joins TRBV29-1 to TRBJ2-6; possibly TRBD1 for D (5 bases). Trimming removed 0 bases from V and 0 bases from J, with 12 bases in between. Germline V gene data show CDR1 as SQVTM and CDR2 as ANQGSEA. The CDR3 runs 17 residues. CDR3 sequence (DNA): TGCAGCGTTGAAGATCGACAGATCCCCTCTGGGGCCAACGTCCTGACTTTC. Translating it yields CSVEDRQIPSGANVLTF.

This clonotype was detected only a few times. The V call is TRBV6-6, the J call TRBJ2-7; D is perhaps TRBD1 (5 bases). Germline V gene lookup returns CDR1 MNHNY and CDR2 SVGAGI (reference sequence). Trimming took 5 bases from V and 1 from J, leaving 9 bases between them. This CDR3 has 13 amino acids. This chain's CDR3 is CASSQTESYEQYF. CDR3 coding DNA: TGTGCCAGCAGTCAGACAGAATCCTACGAGCAGTACTTC.

V is TRBV20-1 and J is TRBJ1-5; D unresolved. CDR1 is DFQATT, CDR2 SNEGSKA, per germline (reference sequence). The V end lost 3 bases, the J end lost 4 bases, and 13 bases lay between the germline ends. CDR3 length: 14 residues. The CDR3: CSASRTEINQPQHF. The CDR3 nucleotides read TGCAGTGCTAGCCGGACGGAGATTAATCAGCCCCAGCATTTT.

This clonotype was observed a handful of times. V is TRBV4-2 and J is TRBJ2-3; weak D call: TRBD2 (6 bases). Between the trimmed V and J ends, which lost 1 base and 0 bases, there was a span of 11 bases. This CDR3 is 16 amino acids long. Germline-derived CDR1 and CDR2 are LGHNA and YNFKEQ. CDR3 amino acids: CASSQAGGTSTDTQYF. In DNA form, the CDR3 reads TGTGCCAGCAGCCAAGCCGGAGGGACTAGCACAGATACGCAGTATTTT.

The chain carries TRBV20-1 and TRBJ1-4; D not resolved. CDR1 is DFQATT, CDR2 SNEGSKA, per germline (reference sequence). The ends were cut back, 6 bases at V and 8 bases at J, with 19 bases in the middle. There are 14 residues in the CDR3. The CDR3 protein is CSANSGAMEEKLFF. The CDR3 DNA reads TGCAGTGCCAACTCCGGTGCGATGGAGGAAAAACTGTTTTTT.

This clonotype turned up a few times. The V call is TRBV7-3, the J call TRBJ1-1; the match to TRBD1 covers 8 bases. Unmatched junction bases numbered 2, after V lost 1 base and J lost 7 bases. The CDR3 is made up of 13 amino acids. Germline V gives CDR1 SGHTA, CDR2 FQGTGA. CDR3 DNA: TGTGCCAGCAGCTTAATGACAGGGGTTGAAGCTTTCTTT. This gives the protein CASSLMTGVEAFF.

The chain employs TRBV3-1 and TRBJ2-3, with 8 bases lining up with TRBD2. Germline assignment: CDR1 LGHDT and CDR2 YNNKEL (reference sequence). The CDR3 spans 16 residues. With 4 bases clipped from V and 0 bases from J, the junction kept 6 bases outside the gene matches. This chain's CDR3 is CASSRAGVASTDTQYF. CDR3 bases: TGTGCCAGCAGCCGAGCGGGGGTTGCTAGCACAGATACGCAGTATTTT.

The CDR3 DNA is TGTGCCAGCAGTTACGCGGGACAGTTTACTAACTATGGCTACACCTTC. Amino acid sequence: CASSYAGQFTNYGYTF. The V gene is TRBV6-5, the J gene TRBJ1-2; 7 nucleotides line up with TRBD1. The CDR3 has 16 residues. The junction had 6 bases not matched to a gene; V was cut back by 2 bases and J by 0 bases. The V gene's germline CDR1 is MNHEY and CDR2 SVGAGI.

J is TRBJ1-2 and V is TRBV5-6; no clear D. The CDR3 extends over 13 amino acids. Germline CDR1 SGHDT, CDR2 YYEEEE. The V gene lost 0 bases and the J gene lost 8 bases, with 11 bases spanning the gap. CDR3 region: CASSLGRGEGYTF. CDR3 DNA sequence: TGTGCCAGCAGCTTGGGACGTGGGGAAGGCTACACCTTC.

This clonotype was detected a few times. The chain has TRBV29-1 and TRBJ2-5; 7 positions agree with TRBD1. The CDR3 consists of 13 residues. Germline V gives CDR1 SQVTM, CDR2 ANQGSEA. V was pared by 6 bases and J by 4 bases, with 8 bases of the junction left unmatched. The CDR3 DNA reads as TGCAGCGTGGGGACAGAGGGGCTAGAGACCCAGTACTTC. It is translated as CSVGTEGLETQYF.

The J gene is TRBJ2-3, the V gene TRBV27, with 7 bases that match TRBD2. CDR1 and CDR2 from the germline V gene are MNHEY and SMNVEV (reference sequence). The V and J ends lost 4 bases and 5 bases, in that order; junction bases with no gene match: 6. This CDR3 contains 14 residues. Here the CDR3 reads CASSSRLAIDTQYF. The CDR3, as DNA: TGTGCCAGCAGTTCCAGACTAGCCATAGATACGCAGTATTTT.

The rearrangement uses TRBV24-1 and TRBJ2-3; the D gene is possibly TRBD2 (6 bases). Trimming took 1 base from V and 1 from J, leaving 17 bases between them. Germline loops: CDR1 KGHDR, CDR2 SFDVKD. CDR3 length: 18 amino acids. Written as DNA, the CDR3 is TGTGCCACCAGTGATTTTGCGAGGGACTTTTTCGGCACAGATACGCAGTATTTT. The encoded protein is CATSDFARDFFGTDTQYF.